This T cell receptor (beta chain) was observed in a study of early T cells in non-severe SARS-CoV-2 infection. The trim removed 4 bases at V and 2 bases at J, leaving 12 bases unmatched. Germline-derived CDR1 and CDR2 are MGHRA and YSYEKL. The CDR3 runs 18 residues. Each single cDNA molecule received a unique molecular identifier. TCRdb recomputed calls from the 5' RACE reads with MiXCR, one row per CDR3 protein. The sample contains more than 75,000 distinct CDR3 sequences, approximately 13% of which appear only once. The sequence derives from an adult who was a healthcare worker with PCR-confirmed SARS-CoV-2 infection or an uninfected control (not recorded which). The chain couples TRBV4-1 to TRBJ2-1, with 9 bases aligning to TRBD1. Specimen: whole blood. For the CDR3, the DNA is TGCGCCAGCAGCCGCTCCTCGACAGGGGGGCTTACCTACAATGAGCAGTTCTTC. Translating it yields CASSRSSTGGLTYNEQFF.